This TCR beta chain was identified during a study of CD8 T cells in ankylosing spondylitis. Each CDR3 protein gets one entry after TCRdb re-called the 5' RACE reads with MiXCR. The sample includes approximately 100,000 distinct CDR3 sequences, about 8.3% of them seen just once. Germline V gene sequence: CDR1 DFQATT, CDR2 SNEGSKA (reference sequence). The CDR3 has 16 residues. Germline trimming cut 6 bases from V and 2 bases from J; bases unmatched to any gene: 10. This clonotype has a count of ten or more. This TCR was sampled from a male donor with ankylosing spondylitis or in good health (not recorded which). V gene TRBV20-1 combines with J gene TRBJ2-2; TRBD2 matches 9 bases. Sequencing was performed on blood, either unsorted or a sorted T cell fraction (not recorded which). The CDR3 loop is CSATSASGANTGELFF. CDR3 nucleotide sequence: TGCAGTGCAACGAGCGCTAGCGGGGCTAACACCGGGGAGCTGTTTTTT.